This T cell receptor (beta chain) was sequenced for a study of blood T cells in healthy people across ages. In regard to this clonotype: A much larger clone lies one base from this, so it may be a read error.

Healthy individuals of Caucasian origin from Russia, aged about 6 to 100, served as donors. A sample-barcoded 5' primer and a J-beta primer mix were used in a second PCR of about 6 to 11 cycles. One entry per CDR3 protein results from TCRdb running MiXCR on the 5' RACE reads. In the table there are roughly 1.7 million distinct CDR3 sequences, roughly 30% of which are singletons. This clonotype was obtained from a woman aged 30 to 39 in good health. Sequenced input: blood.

CDR3 coding DNA: TGTGCCAACAGCCAAGATCCCTACACAGATACGCAGTATTTT. This encodes CANSQDPYTDTQYF. This chain links TRBV4-2 with TRBJ2-3; D is undetermined. Germline V gives CDR1 LGHNA, CDR2 YNFKEQ. The CDR3 is 14 residues long.